This T cell receptor (beta chain) was profiled in a study of control samples from healthy donors and cancer patients. Only in-frame clones appear in the TCRdb table, and some are missing; sequencing was by immunoSEQ multiplex PCR. The sample comprises more than 120,000 clones, 75% to 95% of which are singletons, and 3% to 3.5% rests with the top ten. This clone was seen a few times. Germline CDR1 is SGHTA and CDR2 is FQGTGA. The V and J ends lost 5 bases and 1 base respectively, with 20 bases between them. This CDR3 comprises 18 residues. The chain employs TRBV7-3 and TRBJ2-2; either TRBD1 or TRBD2 may fit D (6 bases each). The sequencing sample was made of blood. This TCR came from a man under 40 in good health. In DNA form, the CDR3 reads TGTGCCAGCAGCCCCACCGGGGGCGTCGCCCAGAACACCGGGGAGCTGTTTTTT. This encodes CASSPTGGVAQNTGELFF.